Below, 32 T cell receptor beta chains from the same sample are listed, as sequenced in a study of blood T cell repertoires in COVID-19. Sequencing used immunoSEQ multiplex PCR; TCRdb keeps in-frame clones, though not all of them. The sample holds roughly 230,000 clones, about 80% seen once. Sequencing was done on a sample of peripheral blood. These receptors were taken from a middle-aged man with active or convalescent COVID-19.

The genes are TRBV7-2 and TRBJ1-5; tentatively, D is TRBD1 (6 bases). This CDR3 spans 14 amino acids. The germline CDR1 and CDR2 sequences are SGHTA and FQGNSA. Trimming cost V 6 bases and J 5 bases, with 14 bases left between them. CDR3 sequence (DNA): TGTGCCAGCAGTTATAACAGGGTTGATCAGCCCCAGCATTTT. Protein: CASSYNRVDQPQHF.

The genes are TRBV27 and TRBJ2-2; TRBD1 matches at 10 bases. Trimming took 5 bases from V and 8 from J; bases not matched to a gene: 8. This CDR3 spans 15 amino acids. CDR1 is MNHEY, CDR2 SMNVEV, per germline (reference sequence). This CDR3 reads CASSRVRQGAGELFF. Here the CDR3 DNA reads TGTGCCAGCAGTCGCGTACGACAGGGGGCAGGGGAGCTGTTTTTT.

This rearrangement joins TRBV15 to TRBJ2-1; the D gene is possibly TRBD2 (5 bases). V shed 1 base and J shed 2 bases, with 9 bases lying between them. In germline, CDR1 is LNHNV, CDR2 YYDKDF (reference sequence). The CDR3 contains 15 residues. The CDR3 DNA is TGTGCCACCAGCAGAGGTCGGGGAACCTACAATGAGCAGTTCTTC. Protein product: CATSRGRGTYNEQFF.

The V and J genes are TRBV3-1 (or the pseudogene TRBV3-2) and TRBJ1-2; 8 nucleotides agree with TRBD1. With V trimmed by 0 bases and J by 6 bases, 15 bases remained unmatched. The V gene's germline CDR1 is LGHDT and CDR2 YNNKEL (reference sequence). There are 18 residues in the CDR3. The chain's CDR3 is CASSQDLGRGPPRDGYTF. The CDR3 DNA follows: TGTGCCAGCAGCCAAGATCTGGGCAGGGGGCCTCCAAGGGATGGCTACACCTTC.

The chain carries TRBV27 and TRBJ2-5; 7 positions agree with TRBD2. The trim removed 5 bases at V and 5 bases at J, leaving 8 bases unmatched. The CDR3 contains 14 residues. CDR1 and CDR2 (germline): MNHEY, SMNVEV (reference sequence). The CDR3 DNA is TGTGCCAGCAGTGCAACTAGCGCAGTGGAGACCCAGTACTTC. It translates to CASSATSAVETQYF.

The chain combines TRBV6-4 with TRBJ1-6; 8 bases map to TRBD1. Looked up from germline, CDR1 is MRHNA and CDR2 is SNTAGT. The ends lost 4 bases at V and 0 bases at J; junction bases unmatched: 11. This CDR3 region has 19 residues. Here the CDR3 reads CASSASGQVGSSYNSPLHF. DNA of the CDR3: TGTGCCAGCAGTGCCTCGGGACAGGTCGGAAGCTCCTATAATTCACCCCTCCACTTT.

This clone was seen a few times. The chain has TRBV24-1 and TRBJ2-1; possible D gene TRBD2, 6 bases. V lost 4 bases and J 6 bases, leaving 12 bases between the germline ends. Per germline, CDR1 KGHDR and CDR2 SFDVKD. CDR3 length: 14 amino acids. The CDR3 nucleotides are TGTGCCACCAGTGAGGGCGGGGCCGTCAATGAGCAGTTCTTC. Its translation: CATSEGGAVNEQFF.

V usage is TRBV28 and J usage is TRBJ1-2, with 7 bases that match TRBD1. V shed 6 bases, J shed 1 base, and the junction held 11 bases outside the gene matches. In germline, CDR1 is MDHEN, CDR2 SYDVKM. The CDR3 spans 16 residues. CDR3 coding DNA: TGTGCCAGCAGCAATAACCAGGGGGGAGGTAACTATGGCTACACCTTC. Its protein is CASSNNQGGGNYGYTF.

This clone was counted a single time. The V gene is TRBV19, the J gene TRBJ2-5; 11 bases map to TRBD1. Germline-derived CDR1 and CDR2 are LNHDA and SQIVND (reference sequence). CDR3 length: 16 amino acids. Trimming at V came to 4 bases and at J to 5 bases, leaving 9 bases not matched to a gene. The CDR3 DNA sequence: TGTGCCAGTAGTACGTGGACAGGGGGCGGGTGGGAGACCCAGTACTTC. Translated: CASSTWTGGGWETQYF.

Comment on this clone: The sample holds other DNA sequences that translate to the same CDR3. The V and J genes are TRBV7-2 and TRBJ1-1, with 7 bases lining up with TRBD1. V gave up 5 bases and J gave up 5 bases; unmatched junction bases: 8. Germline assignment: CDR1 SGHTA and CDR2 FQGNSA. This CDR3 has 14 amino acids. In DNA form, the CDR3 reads TGTGCCAGCAGCCCACAGGGGAGGAGGACTGAAGCTTTCTTT. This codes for CASSPQGRRTEAFF. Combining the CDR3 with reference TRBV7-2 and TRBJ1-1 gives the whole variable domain GAGVSQSPSNKVTEKGKDVELRCDPISGHTALYWYRQSLGQGLEFLIYFQGNSAPDKSGLPSDRFSAERTGGSVSTLTIQRTQQEDSAVYLCASSPQGRRTEAFFGQGTRLTVV.

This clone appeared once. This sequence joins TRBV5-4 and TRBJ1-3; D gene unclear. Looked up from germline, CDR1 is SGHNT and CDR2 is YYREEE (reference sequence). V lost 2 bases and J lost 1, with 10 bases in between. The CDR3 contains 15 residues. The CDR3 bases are TGTGCCAGCAGCTTACCCGGGTTGTCTGGAAACACCATATATTTT. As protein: CASSLPGLSGNTIYF.

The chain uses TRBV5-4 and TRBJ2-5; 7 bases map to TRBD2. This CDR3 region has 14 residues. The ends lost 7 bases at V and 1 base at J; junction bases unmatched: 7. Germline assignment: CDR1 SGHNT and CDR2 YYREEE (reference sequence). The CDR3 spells CASGYSGFQETQYF. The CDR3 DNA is TGTGCCAGCGGATATAGCGGGTTCCAAGAGACCCAGTACTTC.

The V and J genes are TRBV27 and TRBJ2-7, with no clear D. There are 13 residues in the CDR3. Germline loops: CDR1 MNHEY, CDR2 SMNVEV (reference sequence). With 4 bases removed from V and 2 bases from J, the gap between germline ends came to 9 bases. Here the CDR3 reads CASSSSRAYEQYF. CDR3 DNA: TGTGCCAGCAGTTCCTCCCGCGCCTACGAGCAGTACTTC.

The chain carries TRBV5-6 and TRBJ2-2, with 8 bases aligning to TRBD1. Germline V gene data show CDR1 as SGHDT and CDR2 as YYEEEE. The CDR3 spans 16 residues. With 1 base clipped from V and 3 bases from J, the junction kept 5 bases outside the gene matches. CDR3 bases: TGTGCCAGCAGCTTGATTTCCAGGGGGCACACCGGGGAGCTGTTTTTT. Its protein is CASSLISRGHTGELFF.

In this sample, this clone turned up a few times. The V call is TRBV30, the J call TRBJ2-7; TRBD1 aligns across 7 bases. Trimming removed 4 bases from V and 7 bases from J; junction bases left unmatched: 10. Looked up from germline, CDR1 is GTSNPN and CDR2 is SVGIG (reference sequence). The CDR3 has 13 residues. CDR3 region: CAWNRGRVLEQYF. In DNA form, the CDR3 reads TGTGCCTGGAACAGGGGCCGGGTCCTAGAGCAGTACTTC.

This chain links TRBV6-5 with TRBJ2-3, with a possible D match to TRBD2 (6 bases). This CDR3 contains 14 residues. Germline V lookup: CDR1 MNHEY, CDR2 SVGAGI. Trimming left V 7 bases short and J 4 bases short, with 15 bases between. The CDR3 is CASIPPRGADTQYF. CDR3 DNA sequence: TGTGCCAGCATCCCACCCCGCGGGGCAGATACGCAGTATTTT.

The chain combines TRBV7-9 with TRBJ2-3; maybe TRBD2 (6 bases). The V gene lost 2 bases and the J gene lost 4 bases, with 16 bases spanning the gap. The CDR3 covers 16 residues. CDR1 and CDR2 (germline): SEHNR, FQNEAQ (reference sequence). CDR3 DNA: TGTGCCAGCAGCTTATCTACTCCTAGCGATGCAGATACGCAGTATTTT. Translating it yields CASSLSTPSDADTQYF.

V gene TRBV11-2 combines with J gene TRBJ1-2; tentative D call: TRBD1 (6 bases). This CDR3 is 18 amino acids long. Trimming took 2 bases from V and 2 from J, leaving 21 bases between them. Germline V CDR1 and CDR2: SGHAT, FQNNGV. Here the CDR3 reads CASSLNHPLPTGNYGYTF. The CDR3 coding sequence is TGTGCCAGCAGCTTAAACCATCCTCTTCCTACAGGGAACTATGGCTACACCTTC.

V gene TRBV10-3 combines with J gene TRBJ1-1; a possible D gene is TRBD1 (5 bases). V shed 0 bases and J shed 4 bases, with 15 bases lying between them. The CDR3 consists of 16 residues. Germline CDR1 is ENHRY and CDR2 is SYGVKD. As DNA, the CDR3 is TGTGCCATCAGTGAGTCCCCGGCAGGGAGGAGCACTGAAGCTTTCTTT. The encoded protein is CAISESPAGRSTEAFF.

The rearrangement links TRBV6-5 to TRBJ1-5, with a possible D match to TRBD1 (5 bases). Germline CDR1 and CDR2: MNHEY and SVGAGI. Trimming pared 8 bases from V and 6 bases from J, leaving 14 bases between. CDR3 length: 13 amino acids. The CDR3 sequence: CASGGGRIQPQHF. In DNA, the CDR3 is TGTGCCAGCGGGGGGGGTCGGATTCAGCCCCAGCATTTT.

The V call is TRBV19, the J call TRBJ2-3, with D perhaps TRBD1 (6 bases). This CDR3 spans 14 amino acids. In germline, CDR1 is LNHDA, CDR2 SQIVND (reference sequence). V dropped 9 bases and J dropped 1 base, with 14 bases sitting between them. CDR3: CASGTRSGTDTQYF. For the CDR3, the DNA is TGTGCCAGCGGGACACGTTCGGGCACAGATACGCAGTATTTT.

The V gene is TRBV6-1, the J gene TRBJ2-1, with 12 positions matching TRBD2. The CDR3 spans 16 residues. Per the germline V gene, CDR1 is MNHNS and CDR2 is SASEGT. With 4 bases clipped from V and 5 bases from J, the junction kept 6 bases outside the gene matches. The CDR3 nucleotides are TGTGCCAGCAGTGCACTAGCGGGGGGACAAAACAATGAGCAGTTCTTC. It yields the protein CASSALAGGQNNEQFF.

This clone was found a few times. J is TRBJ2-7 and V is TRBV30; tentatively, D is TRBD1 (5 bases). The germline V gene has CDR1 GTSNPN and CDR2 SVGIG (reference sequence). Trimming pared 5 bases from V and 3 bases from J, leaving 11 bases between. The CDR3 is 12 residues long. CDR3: CAWGAQIYEQYF. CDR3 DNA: TGTGCCTGGGGGGCCCAGATCTACGAGCAGTACTTC.

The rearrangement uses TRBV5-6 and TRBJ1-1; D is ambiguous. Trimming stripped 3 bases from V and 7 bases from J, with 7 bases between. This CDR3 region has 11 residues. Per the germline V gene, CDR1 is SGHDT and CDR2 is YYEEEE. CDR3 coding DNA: TGTGCCAGCAGCTATGGGAGTGAAGCTTTCTTT. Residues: CASSYGSEAFF.

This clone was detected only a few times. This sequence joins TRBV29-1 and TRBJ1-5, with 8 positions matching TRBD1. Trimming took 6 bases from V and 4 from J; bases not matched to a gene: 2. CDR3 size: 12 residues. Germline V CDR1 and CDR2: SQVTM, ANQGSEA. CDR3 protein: CSVRTGNQPQHF. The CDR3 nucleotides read TGCAGCGTAAGGACAGGGAATCAGCCCCAGCATTTT.

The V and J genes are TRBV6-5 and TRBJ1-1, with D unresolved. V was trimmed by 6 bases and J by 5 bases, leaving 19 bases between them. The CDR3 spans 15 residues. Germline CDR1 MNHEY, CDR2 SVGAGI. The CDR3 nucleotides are TGTGCCAGCAGACTTGGAGTCCTCGGAGGAACTGAAGCTTTCTTT. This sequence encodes CASRLGVLGGTEAFF.

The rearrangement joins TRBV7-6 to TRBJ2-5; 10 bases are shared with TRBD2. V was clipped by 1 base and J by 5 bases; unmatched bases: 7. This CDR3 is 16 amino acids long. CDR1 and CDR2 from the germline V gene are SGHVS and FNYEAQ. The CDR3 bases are TGTGCCAGCAGCTTAGTCGGTCTAGCGGGAGCTGAGACCCAGTACTTC. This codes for CASSLVGLAGAETQYF.

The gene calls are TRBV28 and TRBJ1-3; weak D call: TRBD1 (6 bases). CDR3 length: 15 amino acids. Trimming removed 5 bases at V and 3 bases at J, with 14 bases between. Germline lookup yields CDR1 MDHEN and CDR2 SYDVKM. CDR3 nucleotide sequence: TGTGCCAGCAGTCTAGGGACATTCGATGGAAACACCATATATTTT. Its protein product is CASSLGTFDGNTIYF.

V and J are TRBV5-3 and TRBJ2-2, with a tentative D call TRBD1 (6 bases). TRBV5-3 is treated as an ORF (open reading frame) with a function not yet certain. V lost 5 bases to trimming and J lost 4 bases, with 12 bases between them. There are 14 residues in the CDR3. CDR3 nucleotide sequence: TGTGCCAGAAGGGAGACAGGCCCCACCGGGGAGCTGTTTTTT. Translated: CARRETGPTGELFF.

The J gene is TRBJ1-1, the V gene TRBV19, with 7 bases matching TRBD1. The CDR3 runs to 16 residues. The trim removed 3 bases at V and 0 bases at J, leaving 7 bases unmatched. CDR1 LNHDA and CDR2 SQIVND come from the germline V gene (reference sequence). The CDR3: CASSIPAGGMNTEAFF. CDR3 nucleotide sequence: TGTGCCAGTAGTATTCCGGCAGGGGGGATGAACACTGAAGCTTTCTTT.

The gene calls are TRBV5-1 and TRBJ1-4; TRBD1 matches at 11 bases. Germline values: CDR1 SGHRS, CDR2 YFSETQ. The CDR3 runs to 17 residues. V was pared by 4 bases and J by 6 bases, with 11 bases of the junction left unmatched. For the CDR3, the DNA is TGCGCCAGCAGCCCGGGACAGGGGGTGGGCCTTGATGAAAAACTGTTTTTT. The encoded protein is CASSPGQGVGLDEKLFF.

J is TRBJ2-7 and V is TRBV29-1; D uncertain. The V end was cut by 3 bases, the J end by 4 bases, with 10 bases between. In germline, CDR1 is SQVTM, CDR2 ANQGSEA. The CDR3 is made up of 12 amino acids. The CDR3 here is CSVEVAGYEQYF. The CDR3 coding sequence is TGCAGCGTTGAGGTGGCTGGTTACGAGCAGTACTTC.